Sequencing of this T cell receptor beta chain was carried out in a study of monozygotic twins with inflammatory bowel disease. Points from the study as a whole: Different T cell subtypes could not be distinguished. IBD patients displayed reduced TCRbeta diversity (inverse Simpson) when set against healthy co-twins. Other individuals had fewer clonotypes in common with IBD patients than with healthy twins, especially with disease activity.

For this clonotype: Its specificity is not known.

TCRdb re-called the 5' RACE reads; one entry per CDR3 protein, DNA not given. Here the sample table reports approximately 330,000 distinct CDR3 sequences. CDR3 length: 14 residues. Germline CDR1 reads SGHRS; CDR2 reads YFSETQ. The sequence was collected from a human donor with ulcerative colitis or Crohn's disease, or a healthy co-twin of an affected twin (not recorded which). The specimen sequenced was blood. This chain connects TRBV5-1 to TRBJ1-1. The CDR3 loop reads CASREGTLNTEAFF.